The clone carrying this T cell receptor (beta chain) was found once. Its antigen is still unknown. The authors reverse transcribed about 0.5 to 1 ug RNA with random hexamers. One entry per CDR3 protein, called by TCRdb with MiXCR from the immunoSEQ multiplex PCR reads. The profile covers fewer than 90,000 distinct CDR3 sequences, with 94% appearing a single time and approximately 1% taken by the ten largest. This sample was included in a study of CD8 T cells in Susac syndrome. About the research overall: Of the sequenced Susac syndrome patients, over 5 had active disease and roughly eight were in remission. Study-level points and caveats: Regarding the TCR sequencing and HLA analysis, the study admitted that a relatively small number of individuals were involved. Maximal CD8+ clonal expansion in Susac was observed within TEMRA cells and among active patients.

Each Susac syndrome patient had definite or probable disease by recently defined criteria. This TCR came from a human donor with Susac syndrome. Sequenced sample: CD8+ T cells from PBMCs.

The CDR3 sequence: CASSLSSGGVGDTQYF. CDR3 nucleotides: TGTGCCAGCAGTTTATCTAGCGGGGGAGTCGGGGATACGCAGTATTTT. The V gene is TRBV28, the J gene TRBJ2-3, with TRBD2 matching over 10 bases. The junction had 7 bases not matched to a gene; V was cut back by 1 base and J by 6 bases. CDR1 and CDR2 from the germline V gene are MDHEN and SYDVKM. The CDR3 extends over 16 amino acids.